Listed here is a single T cell receptor (beta chain). Its cognate antigen has yet to be identified. No base quality values were provided; no much bigger clone lies one nucleotide off. In the paper's terms, the time point label means: baseline before first vaccination. Vaccinee samples were obtained from the UK trials COV001 and COV002, which included a single-blind randomized controlled phase 2/3 trial of AZD1222 (ChAdOx1 nCoV-19) in healthy adults. For TCRbeta chain sequencing, PBMC samples from trial participants were taken at day 0 and at day 28 after the second dose. The CDR3 regions of human TCRbeta chains were analyzed by immunosequencing. As for how the authors treated the data: TCRs in the repertoires were compared against a reference library of SARS-CoV-2-specific TCRs that had been generated with the MIRA antigen-specificity platform. Breadth was defined as the fraction of unique TCRs that were SARS-CoV-2-associated. Depth was defined as the fraction of total T cells that were SARS-CoV-2-associated. Using the MIRA data, each spike-specific TCR was mapped to the spike region that the TCR reacts to and placed in a CD4 or CD8 class. Log10-transformed breadth and depth values were compared by one-way ANOVA with Sidak's multiple comparisons tests. Imported from immuneACCESS, the table was reduced by TCRdb to in-frame sequences with V and J called. These copies leave out some clones; in studies compared against another copy, an unresolved V gene accounts for under half, and the cause of the remainder is not known. V, J and clone size are taken as reported in that table, and D and trimming were inferred from the DNA itself. Here the sample has about 120,000 clones; 90% to 95% occur a single time. Approximately 4.5% of the sample comes from the top ten.

This entry belongs to a study of T cell responses to AZD1222 COVID-19 vaccine (dated by TCRdb to the early 2020s). Background on the whole study: Because spike-specific TCR depth and breadth did not differ between the two schedules, AZD1222 recipients who got a second dose at roughly 4 weeks were pooled with those who got a second dose at roughly 12 weeks. A total of just over 230 trial participants underwent TCR sequencing, of whom 200 to 220 had received two doses of AZD1222 and some 25 had received two doses of the MenACWY control vaccine. Trial participants were enrolled by age into subgroups of 18-55, 56-69 and 70-plus years, and roughly 160, 29 and 62 TCR-sequenced participants, respectively, were included in these subgroups.

Overall study results and their limits: Conclusions about previously exposed vaccinees are limited, since just six AZD1222 recipients were seropositive for SARS-CoV-2 at baseline. The vaccine-associated CD4 TCRs covered the entire spike protein, and the dominant responses fell in regions 160-218 and 743-854. The 56-69-year group was small, and its depth increase did not reach significance, likely because of low power. Nearly half of unique spike-specific TCRs reportedly recognized epitopes outside regions mutated in the B.1.351 and B.1.1.7 variants. After two AZD1222 doses, spike-specific TCR breadth and depth were significantly higher than at day 0 and than in MenACWY recipients. Because no samples from the day 14 peak response were available, repertoires could be characterized only after the peak T cell response. Participants were mostly white British and included more females than males, and it was suggested by the authors that clonal diversity may have been underestimated.

CDR1 SGHVS and CDR2 FQNEAQ are derived from the germline V gene. The CDR3 starts with the cysteine, ends with the phenylalanine, and has 14 residues. Only the CDR3 part of the read is kept: 42 bases, read in frame from the first base. After removal of 3 bases from V and 0 bases from J, the junction retains 2 bases not matched to a gene. The input for sequencing was peripheral blood, taken on day 0 of AZD1222 vaccination. The receptor was derived from an adult in good health. The receptor chain draws on TRBV7-8 and TRBJ2-7; TRBD1 aligns with 7 central bases. The DNA sequence is given as TGTGCCAGCAGCTTGACAGGGAGCTCCTACGAGCAGTACTTC. Its protein product is CASSLTGSSYEQYF.